These 6 T cell receptor beta chains originate from one sample sequenced in a study of CD8 T cells in ankylosing spondylitis (dated by TCRdb to about 2017). Library preparation used 5' RACE. For sequencing, an Illumina HiSeq 2500 was employed. Using fastp at Q25 and MiXCR, TCRdb reprocessed the public reads and kept productive beta chains. Rows are unified per CDR3 protein, each entry keeping the most common DNA and genes. A total of approximately 190,000 distinct CDR3 sequences appear in this sample, 13% of them only once. The top ten constitute about 10% of the sample. Sequencing used blood, either unsorted or a sorted T cell fraction (not recorded which). The receptors shown here come from a female donor with ankylosing spondylitis or in good health (not recorded which).

This clonotype was seen many times. V gene TRBV20-1 combines with J gene TRBJ1-5, with D possibly TRBD1 on 5 matching bases. The CDR3 contains 14 residues. Germline lookup yields CDR1 DFQATT and CDR2 SNEGSKA (reference sequence). V lost 4 bases and J lost 0, with 10 bases in between. The CDR3 loop reads CSAIQGVSNQPQHF. The CDR3 region has the DNA TGCAGTGCTATCCAGGGAGTTAGCAATCAGCCCCAGCATTTT.

This clonotype was detected many times. The chain is built from TRBV18 and TRBJ2-3; 7 bases are a match to TRBD2. This CDR3 contains 16 residues. Per the germline V gene, CDR1 is KGHSH and CDR2 is LQKENI. The V and J ends lost 1 base and 2 bases, in that order; junction bases with no gene match: 6. The CDR3 spells CASSPLSGTTTDTQYF. In DNA, the CDR3 is TGTGCCAGCTCACCACTGTCCGGGACTACCACAGATACGCAGTATTTT.

This clonotype was recorded a few times. V usage is TRBV11-2 and J usage is TRBJ2-2; TRBD1 is a possible D gene (5 bases). CDR1 is SGHAT and CDR2 is FQNNGV in the germline V gene. The CDR3 sequence is 15 residues long. Trimming removed 2 bases from V and 7 bases from J, with 14 bases in between. The DNA of the CDR3 is TGTGCCAGCAGCTTACGGCAGGGATGGGGCGGGGAGCTGTTTTTT. Its protein is CASSLRQGWGGELFF.

Many counts were recorded for this clonotype. The chain's CDR3 is CSAIGTEPYYEQYF. CDR3 sequence (DNA): TGCAGTGCTATCGGGACAGAACCGTACTACGAGCAGTACTTC. This chain uses TRBV20-1 with TRBJ2-7, with TRBD1 matching 7 bases. Germline V gene sequence: CDR1 DFQATT, CDR2 SNEGSKA (reference sequence). Trimming took 4 bases from V and 3 from J; bases not matched to a gene: 9. This CDR3 has 14 residues.

This clonotype was picked up a small number of times. V is TRBV4-3 and J is TRBJ1-4, with D perhaps TRBD1 (6 bases). The CDR3 extends over 15 amino acids. V was clipped by 0 bases and J by 8 bases, with 13 bases between them. CDR1 and CDR2 from the germline V gene are LGHNA and YSLEER. CDR3 sequence: CASSQEGAGEEKLFF. The CDR3, as DNA: TGCGCCAGCAGCCAAGAGGGGGCCGGGGAAGAAAAACTGTTTTTT.

Many counts were recorded for this clonotype. The J gene is TRBJ1-1, the V gene TRBV15; tentatively, D is TRBD1 (6 bases). The germline gives CDR1 LNHNV, CDR2 YYDKDF (reference sequence). This CDR3 has 15 residues. Between the trimmed V and J ends, which lost 3 bases and 0 bases, there was a span of 11 bases. CDR3 loop: CATSRETGMNTEAFF. The DNA of the CDR3 is TGTGCCACCAGCAGGGAAACAGGGATGAACACTGAAGCTTTCTTT.